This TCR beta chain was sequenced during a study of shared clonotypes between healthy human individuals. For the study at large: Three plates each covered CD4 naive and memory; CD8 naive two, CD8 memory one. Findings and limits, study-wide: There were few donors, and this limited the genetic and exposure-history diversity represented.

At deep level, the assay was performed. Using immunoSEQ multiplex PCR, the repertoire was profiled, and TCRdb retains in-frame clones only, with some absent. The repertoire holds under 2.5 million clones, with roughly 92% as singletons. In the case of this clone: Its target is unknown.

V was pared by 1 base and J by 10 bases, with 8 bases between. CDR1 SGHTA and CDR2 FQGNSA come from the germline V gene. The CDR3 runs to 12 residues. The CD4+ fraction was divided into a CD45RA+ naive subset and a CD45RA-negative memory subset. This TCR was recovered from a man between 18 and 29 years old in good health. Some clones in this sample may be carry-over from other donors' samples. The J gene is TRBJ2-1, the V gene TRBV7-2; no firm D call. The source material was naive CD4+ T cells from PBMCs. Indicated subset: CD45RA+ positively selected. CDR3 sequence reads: CASSLGGREQFF. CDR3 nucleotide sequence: TGTGCCAGCAGCTTAGGAGGCCGAGAGCAGTTCTTC.